This T cell receptor beta chain was documented in a study of blood T cell repertoires in COVID-19 (dated by TCRdb to 2018 to 2021). Some background on the complete study: Samples covering the acute and convalescent phases of COVID-19 were provided by collaborators in the United States, Italy and Spain. The material from the prospective study consisted of cDNA or gDNA derived from T cells, B-cell-depleted T cells, or PBMCs. Subjects who had been exposed to COVID-19, were actively infected with it, or had recovered from it provided the deeply sampled blood TCRbeta repertoires that made up the dataset. A freely available public database, intended as a resource for researchers studying the immune response to SARS-CoV-2, is where the repertoires were released. The samples were drawn from the first 160 participants of the ongoing ImmuneRACE study and from some 1,300 subjects provided by 6 global collaborators. A de-identified subject ID, COVID-19 status, age in years and sex were almost always included in the sample metadata. Where HLA class I and class II types were available, the types were taken from metadata supplied by the sample provider, not from assay-based typing.

Looking up the germline V gene (reference sequence) yields CDR1 LGHDT and CDR2 YNNKEL. The CDR3 has 16 amino acids, counting the end cysteine and phenylalanine. Only the CDR3 DNA stays, 48 bases, in frame from base 1. V is cut back by 4 bases and J by 5 bases, with 7 bases in the junction unmatched. TCRbeta CDR3 regions were amplified from genomic DNA using the immunoSEQ Assay, a bias-controlled multiplex PCR. Per the original workflow: Nucleated cell counts per sample were estimated from amplification of reference gene primers within the assay. Sequence reads were collapsed and filtered to measure the absolute abundance of every unique TCRbeta CDR3 rearrangement. For each sample, productive Simpson clonality was calculated as the square root of Simpson's diversity index over productive rearrangements. The source is immuneACCESS, and TCRdb retained only in-frame sequences with V and J called. Part of the clones is not carried over; for the studies checked, unresolved V genes explain less than half of this, and the remainder is unexplained. V and J calls and clone size are as listed in that table; D and trimming were resolved from the DNA. The sample table shows approximately 160,000 clones, and roughly 90% are seen once. The top ten clones comprise approximately 0.5% of the sample.

Overall study results and their limits: Clinical and demographic metadata were provided uncurated, with the amount varying by source and participant.

Whole blood was collected in K2EDTA tubes by collaborating institutions according to the institutions' own protocols. For TCRbeta analysis, collaborators shipped samples in one of three forms: frozen whole blood, isolated PBMCs, or DNA extracted from either of those sample types. On this clone itself: The antigen it recognizes is unknown. No base quality values were provided; no much bigger clone lies one nucleotide off.

Sequenced material: peripheral blood. This chain is built from TRBV3-1 (or the pseudogene TRBV3-2) and TRBJ2-3, with 12 bases in between that match TRBD2. The receptor comes from a man in his forties or fifties with acute or convalescent COVID-19. At the DNA level, the sequence is TGTGCCAGCAGCCTCGATCGACTAGCGGGAGTAGATACGCAGTATTTT. Its product reads: CASSLDRLAGVDTQYF.